Below, 12 T cell receptor beta chains from the same sample are listed, as sequenced in a study of response to subunit inactivated influenza vaccine. Each CDR3 protein is one row after TCRdb ran MiXCR on the RT-PCR reads. This sample has about 530,000 distinct CDR3 sequences, with approximately 12% found just once. The starting material was PBMCs from blood, obtained on the day of vaccination. The receptors stem from a man in his forties or fifties who received an inactivated influenza vaccine.

In this sample, this clonotype turned up many times. The CDR3 protein is CSVEEALAELQETQYF. The CDR3 nucleotides are TGCAGCGTTGAAGAGGCCCTAGCGGAGCTACAAGAGACCCAGTACTTC. The rearrangement links TRBV29-1 to TRBJ2-5, with 7 positions matching TRBD2. This CDR3 has 16 amino acids. Losses at the gene ends were 0 bases for V and 2 bases for J; bases not matched to a gene: 9. Germline assignment: CDR1 SQVTM and CDR2 ANQGSEA.

This clonotype was found a few times. V is TRBV5-1 and J is TRBJ2-5; D is perhaps TRBD2 (6 bases). The V end was cut by 4 bases, the J end by 2 bases, with 15 bases between. Germline CDR1 and CDR2: SGHRS and YFSETQ. CDR3 length equals 15 residues. The CDR3 sequence: CASSVAGGYQETQYF. The CDR3 bases are TGCGCCAGCAGCGTGGCCGGGGGATATCAAGAGACCCAGTACTTC.

The chain is built from TRBV27 and TRBJ2-1, with TRBD2 matching 11 bases. V dropped 2 bases and J dropped 5; count of bases not matched to a gene: 8. Germline V gene lookup returns CDR1 MNHEY and CDR2 SMNVEV (reference sequence). The CDR3 runs 17 residues. This CDR3 reads CASSLMRSGRGNNEQFF. The CDR3 DNA follows: TGTGCCAGCAGTTTAATGCGTAGCGGGAGGGGGAACAATGAGCAGTTCTTC.

The rearrangement joins TRBV6-2 or TRBV6-3 to TRBJ1-2; D unclear. Trimming took off 5 bases at V and 5 bases at J, with 9 bases between the two ends. Per germline, CDR1 MNHEY and CDR2 SVGEGT. The CDR3 covers 12 residues. The CDR3 nucleotides are TGTGCCAGCAGTACGAAAGGTTATGGCTACACCTTC. Protein sequence: CASSTKGYGYTF.

This clonotype was observed a handful of times. The CDR3 DNA reads as TGTGCCAGCAGTTTATTCGGGAGGGCGGGCTACGAGCAGTACTTC. Residues: CASSLFGRAGYEQYF. V is TRBV12-3 or TRBV12-4 and J is TRBJ2-7, with 8 bases matching TRBD2. CDR3 length: 15 residues. Losses at the gene ends were 2 bases for V and 3 bases for J; bases not matched to a gene: 6.

V gene TRBV20-1 combines with J gene TRBJ1-6; no clear D. The CDR3 runs 11 residues. V gave up 5 bases and J gave up 10 bases, with 9 bases separating them. Germline V gene lookup returns CDR1 DFQATT and CDR2 SNEGSKA (reference sequence). CDR3 bases: TGCAGTGCTGAGAAGGGATCACCCCTCCACTTT. Translated: CSAEKGSPLHF.

This sequence joins TRBV5-1 and TRBJ2-5, with D possibly matching TRBD2 (6 bases). Trimming shortened V by 6 bases and J by 3 bases, and 21 bases separated the two germline ends. Germline V gene sequence: CDR1 SGHRS, CDR2 YFSETQ. The CDR3 is 16 residues long. The CDR3 spells CASTNGGAGPEETQYF. CDR3 bases: TGCGCCAGCACCAATGGAGGCGCGGGGCCGGAAGAGACCCAGTACTTC.

This clonotype occurred a few times. CDR3 region: CASTEGGPSDTQYF. DNA of the CDR3: TGTGCCAGCACCGAGGGAGGGCCATCAGATACGCAGTATTTT. The genes are TRBV6-1 and TRBJ2-3; 7 bases align to TRBD2. Germline loops: CDR1 MNHNS, CDR2 SASEGT. The length of the CDR3 is 14 residues. V was pared by 7 bases and J by 4 bases, with 8 bases of the junction left unmatched.

This clonotype has only a few counts. J is TRBJ2-3 and V is TRBV25-1, with 9 nucleotides matching TRBD2. After removal of 5 bases from V and 1 base from J, the junction contained 4 bases not matched to a gene. CDR1 and CDR2 (germline): MGHDK, SYGVNS. The CDR3 extends over 15 amino acids. The CDR3 region is CASSPPSGGTDTQYF. The CDR3 bases are TGTGCCAGCAGTCCGCCTAGCGGGGGCACAGATACGCAGTATTTT.

This clonotype occurred a few times. The V call is TRBV20-1, the J call TRBJ2-5; TRBD2 agrees at 7 bases. CDR1 and CDR2 (germline): DFQATT, SNEGSKA (reference sequence). The V segment lost 6 bases and the J segment 2 bases; nucleotides outside the gene matches: 9. The CDR3 covers 14 residues. CDR3 region: CSAVGASGQETQYF. CDR3 coding DNA: TGCAGTGCCGTAGGGGCTAGCGGACAAGAGACCCAGTACTTC.

In this sample, this clonotype turned up a few times. The chain employs TRBV24-1 and TRBJ2-1, with D perhaps matching TRBD2 (5 bases). V was trimmed by 1 base and J by 0 bases, leaving 9 bases between them. Germline values: CDR1 KGHDR, CDR2 SFDVKD. This CDR3 is 16 amino acids long. CDR3 sequence: CATSDFTSGSYNEQFF. The CDR3 DNA follows: TGTGCCACCAGTGATTTTACCAGCGGCTCCTACAATGAGCAGTTCTTC.

This clonotype was seen ten or more times. CDR3: CASSLGQGLYNEQFF. CDR3 DNA: TGCGCCAGCAGCTTGGGGCAGGGCCTTTACAATGAGCAGTTCTTC. The genes are TRBV5-1 and TRBJ2-1, with a weak D call TRBD1 (5 bases). V was cut by 0 bases and J by 4 bases, with 11 bases left in between. The CDR3 sequence is 15 residues long. In germline, CDR1 is SGHRS, CDR2 YFSETQ. Together with reference TRBV5-1 and TRBJ2-1, the CDR3 gives the full variable domain: KAGVTQTPRYLIKTRGQQVTLSCSPISGHRSVSWYQQTPGQGLQFLFEYFSETQRNKGNFPGRFSGRQFSNSRSEMNVSTLELGDSALYLCASSLGQGLYNEQFFGPGTRLTVL.